This TCR beta chain was documented in a study of blood T cell repertoires in COVID-19. Study overall: Whether acute or convalescent, the COVID-19 samples came from the United States, Italy and Spain. The cDNA or gDNA used as material had been derived from T cells, B-cell-depleted T cells, or PBMCs.

The CDR3 has 13 amino acids. CDR1 and CDR2 (germline): SQVTM, ANQGSEA. Between the trimmed V and J ends, which lost 2 bases and 4 bases, there was a span of 11 bases. In the study's own analysis: Estimated nucleated cell counts came from reference gene primer amplification. The assay was immunoSEQ multiplex PCR, and TCRdb's table has in-frame clones only and misses some. D and trimming come from the DNA, and the V and J calls and clone size come from that table. The data contain about 140,000 clones, approximately 88% of them singletons. The clonotype originates from a man in his sixties with active or convalescent COVID-19. The chain links TRBV29-1 to TRBJ2-5; maybe TRBD2 (7 bases). The sequenced material came from peripheral blood. This chain's CDR3 is CSVEWRGGETQYF. DNA of the CDR3: TGCAGCGTTGAATGGAGGGGGGGAGAGACCCAGTACTTC.